Included here is one T cell receptor (beta chain) sequence, with context. The antigen it recognizes is unknown. Base qualities were left out, and no much larger clone turns up one base away. These data belong to a study of cytomegalovirus exposure and HLA in healthy donors (dated by TCRdb to the late 2010s). About the investigation overall: According to an earlier analysis of 587 of the donors, some 180 million T cells yielded roughly 100 million unique TCR beta sequences and around 300 Gb of sequence data. An early release covering roughly 600 HLA-typed donors comprised about 290 gigabases of sequencing data and around 85 million unique TCR sequences. Of the roughly 400 genotyped donors, more than 75% were placed in the genetic ancestry cluster associated with self-reported Caucasian donors. The study was designed to test whether signatures of past pathogen exposure could be identified by cataloging public T cell receptors. The T cell repertoires of several hundred subjects were profiled by immunosequencing and related to cytomegalovirus serostatus. In addition to the first cohort of around 670 subjects, a separate validation cohort of 120 different subjects was used. The study combined high-throughput TCR immunosequencing, statistical association of individual TCRs with disease status, and machine learning to predict cytomegalovirus infection status. To study patterns of TCR occurrence, a later analysis re-analyzed previously published TCR beta repertoires from 500 to 850 donors and added high-resolution HLA genotyping. In the later analysis, no new phenotypic data were used to find candidate immune exposures; instead, reliance was placed on TCR beta sequences and their occurrence across donors. An earlier analysis of some 500 of the donors applied high-throughput TCR beta sequencing to assess whether each TCR beta V gene segment acted as functional or pseudogenic. Donor age, sex, ethnicity and CMV serostatus were compiled alongside the repertoire data. A later genetic analysis used genome-wide SNP genotypes for about three fifths of the roughly 700 donors, treating that subset as a discovery cohort. All discovery cohort repertoires had been generated using a single sequencing platform. Both class I and class II loci were covered by HLA typing, at four-digit resolution. Typing coverage varied by locus: roughly 629-640 donors for A, B, C, DRB1 and DQB1; about 520 for DQA1; over 600 for DPA1; fewer than 480 for DPB1. Roughly five DR-DQ haplotypes were treated as single units for association and clustering because of strong linkage in the cohort. Among over 350 genotyped donors of the cohort, an average of roughly 240,000 unique TCR beta nucleotide sequences were sequenced per donor, around 20% of them non-productive. Points the paper makes about the study in general: The classifier was reported to diagnose cytomegalovirus status with high specificity and sensitivity in both the original cohort and the validation cohort. A further reported finding was that TCR beta sequences accurately predicted the HLA-A and HLA-B alleles for most subjects in the first cohort. The presence/absence analyses assumed that sequencing depth was roughly uniform across donors, and that assumption may not be true. In a later analysis, the rate of TCR association differed among HLA loci, with DRB1 alleles having the most associated TCRs and HLA-C alleles having the fewest. Compared with equally common non-associated chains, HLA-associated TCR beta chains in a later analysis were more clonally expanded and had lower generation probabilities. The sequencing pipeline was judged likely to have produced a cluster of highly shared sequence variants as a technical artifact. Because counts were too low, about 15 rarely observed V segments, including chromosome 9 orphons, were left out of the earlier analysis of a few hundred of the donors. In vitro tests confirmed that a few of the cytomegalovirus-associated TCR beta chains recognize cytomegalovirus antigens. Across donors, most TCR sequences were observed very rarely, whereas some public TCRs were present in many individuals. Specific HLA alleles were associated with about 17,000 TCR beta sequences at a false discovery rate of 0.05 in a later analysis. For the cohort, immune exposure information was limited to CMV serostatus. Some IMGT-functional V segments, including TRBV6-2 and TRBV6-3, could not be distinguished by the 87-base-pair reads and were therefore excluded. In the study, 150 to 200 TCR beta chains were listed as associated with cytomegalovirus. Because HLA typing was missing for some donors at each locus, association tests included only the typed subset. In an earlier analysis of roughly 560 of the donors, most TCR beta V segments were observed in productive rearrangements about 90% or about 30% of the time, broadly matching IMGT annotations. Linkage disequilibrium might explain the correlated functional status among segregating V segments, but an unknown experimental factor could not be excluded. A later genetic analysis reported fewer N-insertions in productive TCRs among donors in an Asian-associated ancestry cluster than the roughly 650-donor mean. Strong co-occurrence of HLA alleles, especially DR and DQ, made assigning TCR associations to individual alleles difficult. The cohort was sequenced for TCR beta chains only, and without alpha or paired-chain data the features that could be detected were limited. In a later genetic analysis, a missense DCLRE1C variant was associated with V-gene and J-gene trimming of TCR beta chains, and the association was replicated in an independent cohort. In a later analysis, several top co-occurrence clusters were reported to appear linked to parvovirus B19, influenza, CMV and Epstein-Barr virus. It was suggested by the authors that the approach could potentially be generalized to other disease states and immunological phenotypes. A later analysis found that most CMV-associated TCR beta chains appeared HLA-restricted, with HLA associations seemingly driven largely by CMV exposure.

The library was produced with the immunoSEQ multiplex PCR assay. For the multiplex PCR, a mixture combining 60 forward primers for TCR Vbeta segments and 13 reverse primers for TCR Jbeta segments was used. A multiplex PCR assay on genomic DNA amplified the CDR3 region of rearranged TCR beta genes. The amplified TCR beta libraries were sequenced on the Illumina HiSeq System as 87-base-pair reads. The original pipeline was this. A later analysis tallied approximately 87 million unique TCR beta chains across the 550 to 850 repertoires, and some 10 million of those chains were shared by two or more donors. To remove PCR and sequencing errors, raw reads were error-corrected and collapsed into unique sequences using a nearest-neighbor algorithm that merged closely related sequences. CDR3 sequences were aligned to IMGT reference sequences to assign V, D and J gene segments. For a sequence to be retained, a match of at least six nucleotides was required to both a V gene segment and a J gene segment. Rearrangements were classified as productive when the CDR3 lacked stop codons and remained in frame with V and J, and all other rearrangements were classified as non-productive. Following IMGT convention, CDR3 was defined as the stretch from the second conserved V-encoded cysteine to the conserved J-encoded phenylalanine. In an earlier analysis of approximately 590 of the donors, sequences lacking an unambiguous match to a single V gene segment were excluded. An earlier analysis of approximately 590 of the donors classified V segments as functional when productive rearrangements were above 56.7% and as segregating when the standard deviation between donors was above 5%. A statistical classification framework was developed to diagnose cytomegalovirus status using the catalog of TCR beta chain sequences. In a later analysis, TCR nucleotide sequences were compared against IMGT/GENE-DB human TR gene sequences so that V and J genes could be assigned. Using the TCRdist pipeline, a later analysis assigned CDR3 sequences along with most-parsimonious VDJ recombination scenarios. In a later analysis, each TCR beta chain was defined by its CDR3 amino acid sequence together with its V-gene family, and reads lacking a unique V-gene family were excluded. In a later analysis, approximately 590 highly shared, low-generation-probability nucleotide sequences were removed to address suspected cross-contamination and a sequencing artifact. In a later analysis, a clonal expansion index for each public chain was calculated from normalized within-repertoire ranks of inferred template counts. A later analysis computed generation probabilities with a VDJ recombination model fitted to out-of-frame rearrangements, and checked the results against IGoR. In a later analysis, hypergeometric tests were used to score TCR-TCR, TCR-HLA and TCR-CMV co-occurrence, with a repertoire-size bias correction applied to TCR pairs. In a later analysis, false discovery rates were estimated by permuting HLA or CMV assignments 20 times. A later analysis grouped co-occurring TCRs with DBSCAN, adding TCRdist sequence similarity when clustering within HLA-allele-positive subsets. Repertoires with fewer than 30,000 or more than 120,000 public chains, plus five repertoires with anomalous nucleotide sharing, were excluded from co-occurrence clustering. Imported from immuneACCESS, the table was reduced by TCRdb to in-frame sequences with V and J called. These copies leave out some clones; in studies compared against another copy, an unresolved V gene accounts for under half, and the cause of the remainder is not known. V and J calls and clone size are those listed in that table; D and trimming were worked out from the DNA. This sample comprises about 170,000 clones, roughly 85% of them detected only once. Roughly 2.2% of the sample goes to the ten largest clones.

The junction shows trimming of 4 bases on V and 1 base on J, plus 6 bases between the germline ends. The CDR3, cysteine through phenylalanine, is 14 amino acids long. Of the read, only the CDR3 DNA is kept; its 42 bases are in frame from base 1. The germline V gene encodes CDR1 SGHRS and CDR2 YFSETQ. In total, around 600 healthy bone marrow donors made up the cohort. At the time of sampling, every cohort member was nominally healthy, though immune exposures that went unrecorded were likely present. The donor tested CMV seropositive, placing the donor among the 289 seropositive members of the cohort. Each donor provided a peripheral blood sample, and peripheral blood mononuclear cells were used for TCR beta sequencing. Genomic DNA extraction from the blood cell samples was performed with the Qiagen DNeasy Blood Extraction Kit.

The V gene is TRBV5-1 and the J gene is TRBJ1-6; the D gene lacks a confident call. Sequenced sample: PBMCs. This clonotype was sampled from a young man in good health and CMV-seropositive. The sequenced DNA: TGCGCCAGCAGCCAGGATTCCTATAATTCACCCCTCCACTTT. Protein translation: CASSQDSYNSPLHF. With all but the CDR3 taken from the reference TRBV5-1 and TRBJ1-6 genes, the full variable domain is: KAGVTQTPRYLIKTRGQQVTLSCSPISGHRSVSWYQQTPGQGLQFLFEYFSETQRNKGNFPGRFSGRQFSNSRSEMNVSTLELGDSALYLCASSQDSYNSPLHFGNGTRLTVT.